This TCR beta chain stems from a study of blood T cell repertoires in COVID-19. The wider study: The United States, Italy and Spain provided the acute and convalescent COVID-19 samples.

Germline CDR1 is KGHSH and CDR2 is LQKENI. The ends lost 6 bases at V and 7 bases at J; junction bases unmatched: 6. The CDR3 covers 15 residues. In the authors' methods: Reference gene primer amplification gave estimated nucleated cell counts. Libraries were prepared by immunoSEQ multiplex PCR; TCRdb keeps only in-frame clonotypes and omits some of them. That table furnishes V, J and clone size, whereas the DNA furnished D and trimming. The sample holds over 100,000 clones, about nine tenths seen once. This TCR derives from a man aged 45-65 years with acute or convalescent COVID-19. This chain joins TRBV18 and TRBJ2-1, with 13 bases aligning to TRBD2. The source material was peripheral blood. The CDR3 sequence is CASSLTSGRANEQFF. The CDR3, as DNA: TGTGCCAGCTCGCTTACTAGCGGGAGGGCTAATGAGCAGTTCTTC.